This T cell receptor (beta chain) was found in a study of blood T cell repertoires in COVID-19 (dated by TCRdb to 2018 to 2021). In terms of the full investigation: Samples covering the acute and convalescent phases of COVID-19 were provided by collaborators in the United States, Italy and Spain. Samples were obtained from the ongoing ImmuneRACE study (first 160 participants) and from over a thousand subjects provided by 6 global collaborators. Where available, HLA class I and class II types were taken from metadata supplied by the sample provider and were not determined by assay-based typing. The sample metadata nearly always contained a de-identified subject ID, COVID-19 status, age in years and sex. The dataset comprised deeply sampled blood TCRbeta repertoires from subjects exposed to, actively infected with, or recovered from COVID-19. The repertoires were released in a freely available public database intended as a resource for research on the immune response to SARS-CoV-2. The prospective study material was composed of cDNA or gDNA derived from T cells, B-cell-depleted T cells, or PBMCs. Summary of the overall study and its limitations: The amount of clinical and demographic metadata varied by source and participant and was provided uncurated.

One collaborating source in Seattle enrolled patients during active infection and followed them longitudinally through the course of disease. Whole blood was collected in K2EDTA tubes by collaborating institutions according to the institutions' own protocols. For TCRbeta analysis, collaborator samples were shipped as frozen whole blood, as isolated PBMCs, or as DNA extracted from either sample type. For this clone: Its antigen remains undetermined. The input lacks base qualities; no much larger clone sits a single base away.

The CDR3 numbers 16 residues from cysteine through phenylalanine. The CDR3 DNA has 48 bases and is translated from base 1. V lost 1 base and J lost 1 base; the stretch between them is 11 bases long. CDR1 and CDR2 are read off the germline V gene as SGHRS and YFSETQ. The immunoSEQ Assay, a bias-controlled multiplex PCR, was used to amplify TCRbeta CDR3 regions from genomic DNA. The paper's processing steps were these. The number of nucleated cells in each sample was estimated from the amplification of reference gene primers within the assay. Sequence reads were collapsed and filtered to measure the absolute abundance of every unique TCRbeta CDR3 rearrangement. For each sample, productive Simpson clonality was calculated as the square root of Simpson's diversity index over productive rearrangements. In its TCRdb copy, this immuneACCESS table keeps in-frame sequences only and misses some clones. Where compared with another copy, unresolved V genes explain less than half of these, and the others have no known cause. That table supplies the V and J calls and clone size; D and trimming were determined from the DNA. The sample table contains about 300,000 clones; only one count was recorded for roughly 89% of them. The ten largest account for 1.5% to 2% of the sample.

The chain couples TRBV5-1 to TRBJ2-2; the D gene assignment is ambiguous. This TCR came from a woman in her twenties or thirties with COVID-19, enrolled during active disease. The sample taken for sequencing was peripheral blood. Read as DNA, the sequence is TGCGCCAGCAGCTTGATTGCAGTACAGAACACCGGGGAGCTGTTTTTT. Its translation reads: CASSLIAVQNTGELFF.